This TCR beta chain was observed in a study of T cell responses to AZD1222 COVID-19 vaccine. Findings of the study overall: Just a handful of AZD1222 recipients were seropositive at baseline. Sampled repertoires all dated from after the peak T cell response. Females outnumbered males among donors, who were mostly white British; clonal diversity was possibly underestimated.

Comments on this clone: Its antigen is not known.

Libraries were prepared by immunoSEQ multiplex PCR; TCRdb keeps only in-frame clonotypes and omits some of them. Of approximately 150,000 clones detected, more than 90% appear once; the ten largest clones hold approximately 1.5%. CDR1 is SEHNR and CDR2 is FQNEAQ in the germline V gene (reference sequence). Trimming cost V 5 bases and J 4 bases; bases outside gene matches: 10. This CDR3 contains 16 residues. The sequence was collected from an adult in good health. V gene TRBV7-9 combines with J gene TRBJ2-3, with 9 bases that match TRBD2. The sequencing here drew on peripheral blood, taken on day 0 of AZD1222 vaccination. The CDR3 nucleotides read TGTGCCAGCAGCATAAAGCGGGAGGAGGTTGCAGATACGCAGTATTTT. Amino acid sequence: CASSIKREEVADTQYF.